The present T cell receptor beta chain was sequenced within a study of blood T cell repertoires in COVID-19. Study background: Material from acute and convalescent COVID-19 was sourced from the United States, Italy and Spain. PBMCs, B-cell-depleted T cells, or T cells were the source of the cDNA or gDNA that made up the material.

The table came from immunoSEQ multiplex PCR; TCRdb's copy has only in-frame clones and leaves some out. The data contain roughly 100,000 clones, 84% of them seen just once; the ten biggest clones take up 3.5% to 5%. CDR1 and CDR2 from the germline V gene are KGHSH and LQKENI. This CDR3 has 14 residues. V was cut by 4 bases and J by 0 bases, with 9 bases left in between. The sample was peripheral blood. The genes are TRBV18 and TRBJ1-1; D unclear. The sequence derives from a human donor in a cohort sampled during active COVID-19. The CDR3 region is CASSLNIMNTEAFF. The CDR3 region has the DNA TGTGCCAGCTCACTGAACATTATGAACACTGAAGCTTTCTTT.